A selection of T cell receptor beta chains follows, all from one sample in a study of cytomegalovirus exposure and HLA in healthy donors. The protocol was immunoSEQ multiplex PCR, while the TCRdb copy is restricted to in-frame clones and leaves out a portion. In the table there are about 200,000 clones, roughly three quarters of which are singletons. Material for sequencing was PBMCs. Receptors originate from a male donor in good health and CMV-seropositive. The CDR3 runs from the conserved cysteine through the conserved F or W. A D gene is named only where the DNA matches it firmly. Clone size is shown for a subset of rows, as once, few, many or a class of expanded clone.

length: 18; J: TRBJ2-6; V: TRBV10-2; D: .; size: .; DNA: TGCGCCAGCAGTGATTGGACAGCCGATTATTCTGGGGCCAACGTCCTGACTTTC; CDR3: CASSDWTADYSGANVLTF
length: 11; J: TRBJ1-1; V: TRBV7-9; D: .; size: once; DNA: TGTGCCAGCAGCTACACACCAGAAGCTTTCTTT; CDR3: CASSYTPEAFF
length: 14; J: TRBJ1-1; V: TRBV6-6; D: .; size: .; DNA: TGTGCCAGCAGCCCTACAGGGCGAAGGACTGAAGCTTTCTTT; CDR3: CASSPTGRRTEAFF
length: 14; J: TRBJ2-7; V: TRBV5-6; D: TRBD2; size: .; DNA: TGTGCCAGCAGCTTAGGCCTAGCGGGAGTCGAGCAGTACTTC; CDR3: CASSLGLAGVEQYF
length: 19; J: TRBJ2-2; V: TRBV14; D: TRBD2; size: .; DNA: TGTGCCAGCAGTCCCGACAGGGGCTGGGGACTAGCGGGAGTCGGGGAGCTGTTTTTT; CDR3: CASSPDRGWGLAGVGELFF
length: 15; J: TRBJ2-3; V: TRBV7-2; D: .; size: .; DNA: TGTGCCAGCAGCTTTCTCGGGTTAAGCACAGATACGCAGTATTTT; CDR3: CASSFLGLSTDTQYF
length: 17; J: TRBJ2-1; V: TRBV21-1; D: .; size: .; DNA: TGTGCCAGCAGCAAAAGAACTAGCGGTTCCTCCTACAATGAGCAGTTCTTC; CDR3: CASSKRTSGSSYNEQFF
length: 14; J: TRBJ2-5; V: TRBV9; D: TRBD2; size: .; DNA: TGTGCCATTCCTCAACTAGCGGAGCAAGAGACCCAGTACTTC; CDR3: CAIPQLAEQETQYF
length: 12; J: TRBJ1-4; V: TRBV5-5; D: TRBD1; size: .; DNA: TGTGCCAGCAGCTACTACCCGGGACAGGGCGATTTT; CDR3: CASSYYPGQGDF
length: 15; J: TRBJ2-1; V: TRBV4-3; D: TRBD1; size: .; DNA: TGCGCCAGCAGCCCCACGGCCAGGGGGTACAATGAGCAGTTCTTC; CDR3: CASSPTARGYNEQFF
length: 14; J: TRBJ1-2; V: TRBV14; D: .; size: .; DNA: TGTGCCAGCAGCCAAGATGGACAGTACTATGGCTACACCTTC; CDR3: CASSQDGQYYGYTF
length: 15; J: TRBJ2-1; V: TRBV7-8; D: TRBD1; size: .; DNA: TGTGCCAGCAGCTCGGGACAGGGGTTTGTGGGTGAGCAGTTCTTC; CDR3: CASSSGQGFVGEQFF
length: 15; J: TRBJ2-7; V: TRBV18; D: TRBD1; size: .; DNA: TGTGCCAGCTCACCACCGTCCAGAGGGGGCGACGAGCAGTACTTC; CDR3: CASSPPSRGGDEQYF
length: 14; J: TRBJ2-3; V: TRBV18; D: .; size: .; DNA: TGTGCCAGCTCACCGAACAGTCCCACAGATACGCAGTATTTT; CDR3: CASSPNSPTDTQYF
length: 13; J: TRBJ2-7; V: TRBV29-1; D: TRBD1; size: .; DNA: TGCAGCGTTCGGACAGGGACAATCTACGAGCAGTACTTC; CDR3: CSVRTGTIYEQYF
length: 13; J: TRBJ2-7; V: TRBV6-5; D: .; size: .; DNA: TGTGCCAGCAGTTCCGGGACATCGAACGAGCAGTACTTC; CDR3: CASSSGTSNEQYF
length: 15; J: TRBJ1-2; V: TRBV15; D: TRBD1; size: .; DNA: TGTGCCACCAGCAGCAACAGGGGGGGTAACTATGGCTACACCTTC; CDR3: CATSSNRGGNYGYTF
length: 13; J: TRBJ2-1; V: TRBV9; D: .; size: few; DNA: TGTGCCAGCAGCGACTTAGCGGACAATGAGCAGTTCTTC; CDR3: CASSDLADNEQFF
length: 15; J: TRBJ2-1; V: TRBV11-2; D: TRBD2; size: .; DNA: TGTGCCAGCAGCTCGAGACTAGCGGGTGGTAATGAGCAGTTCTTC; CDR3: CASSSRLAGGNEQFF
length: 20; J: TRBJ2-7; V: TRBV5-1; D: TRBD1; size: .; DNA: TGCGCCAGCAGCCAAACCGGGACAGTTGGATCTAGGGCCAGAGCGTACGAGCAGTACTTC; CDR3: CASSQTGTVGSRARAYEQYF
length: 16; J: TRBJ1-1; V: TRBV15; D: .; size: .; DNA: TGTGCCACCAGCAGAGGGTTGCCGGGAAAAAACACTGAAGCTTTCTTT; CDR3: CATSRGLPGKNTEAFF
length: 15; J: TRBJ2-2; V: TRBV9; D: .; size: .; DNA: TGTGCCAGCACCCTGACGGGGGACTCGCCCACGGAGCTGTTTTTT; CDR3: CASTLTGDSPTELFF
length: 12; J: TRBJ2-1; V: TRBV9; D: .; size: once; DNA: TGTGCCAGCAGCCCCAACTTTAATGAGCAGTTCTTC; CDR3: CASSPNFNEQFF
length: 13; J: TRBJ1-6; V: TRBV7-2; D: .; size: .; DNA: TGTGCCAGCAGCCCTCGGGGGGATTCACCCCTCCACTTT; CDR3: CASSPRGDSPLHF
length: 15; J: TRBJ2-5; V: TRBV5-1; D: TRBD2; size: .; DNA: TGCGCCAGCAGGACTCCTAGCGGGGTTCAAGAGACCCAGTACTTC; CDR3: CASRTPSGVQETQYF
length: 16; J: TRBJ1-2; V: TRBV7-5; D: .; size: .; DNA: TGTGCCAGAAGCTTAGGCCTCCGGACAGGGAACTATGGCTACACCTTC; CDR3: CARSLGLRTGNYGYTF
length: 11; J: TRBJ2-7; V: TRBV7-9; D: .; size: .; DNA: TGTTCCAGCAGCCCCTTATACGAGCAGTACTTC; CDR3: CSSSPLYEQYF
length: 15; J: TRBJ1-2; V: TRBV18; D: .; size: once; DNA: TGTGCCAGCTCACCACCGACAGACCCTAACTATGGCTACACCTTC; CDR3: CASSPPTDPNYGYTF
length: 13; J: TRBJ1-1; V: TRBV5-6; D: .; size: .; DNA: TGTGCCAGCCGTGCGGCGGGGAACACTGAAGCTTTCTTT; CDR3: CASRAAGNTEAFF
length: 15; J: TRBJ2-7; V: TRBV7-9; D: TRBD1; size: .; DNA: TGTGCCAGCAGCACCCAGGGGACAGGGTACGGCGAGCAGTACTTC; CDR3: CASSTQGTGYGEQYF
length: 16; J: TRBJ1-3; V: TRBV6-5; D: TRBD1; size: .; DNA: TGTGCCAGCAGTTACTTGACAGGGGGAAGAGGAAACACCATATATTTT; CDR3: CASSYLTGGRGNTIYF
length: 15; J: TRBJ1-3; V: TRBV13; D: .; size: .; DNA: TGTGCCAGCAGCTTAGGCCGGGGTGCTGGAAACACCATATATTTT; CDR3: CASSLGRGAGNTIYF
length: 18; J: TRBJ2-2; V: TRBV6-1; D: TRBD2; size: .; DNA: TGTGCCAGCAGTGATGAAAAAAAGCGGGGGGGCCAAGGGTGGGAGCTGTTTTTT; CDR3: CASSDEKKRGGQGWELFF
length: 14; J: TRBJ2-3; V: TRBV5-6; D: TRBD2; size: .; DNA: TGTGCCAGCAGCACCATAGCGGGAACAGATACGCAGTATTTT; CDR3: CASSTIAGTDTQYF
length: 11; J: TRBJ1-5; V: TRBV2; D: .; size: .; DNA: TGTGCCAGCAGTGACGACAGGCCCCAGCATTTT; CDR3: CASSDDRPQHF
length: 16; J: TRBJ2-3; V: TRBV10-3; D: TRBD2; size: .; DNA: TGTGCCATCATCCAGGGACTAGCGGACTTCACAGATACGCAGTATTTT; CDR3: CAIIQGLADFTDTQYF
length: 17; J: TRBJ2-1; V: TRBV10-1; D: TRBD2; size: .; DNA: TGCGCCAGCAGTCCAAGGGTTGGAGCGGGAGATGGTATTGAGCAGTTCTTC; CDR3: CASSPRVGAGDGIEQFF
length: 16; J: TRBJ2-7; V: TRBV29-1; D: TRBD1; size: few; DNA: TGCAGCGTTGAAGATGTTTTTGGGACAGGGGCCTACGAGCAGTACTTC; CDR3: CSVEDVFGTGAYEQYF
length: 15; J: TRBJ2-7; V: TRBV7-2; D: TRBD1; size: .; DNA: TGTGCCAGCAGCTCCCGGACAGGGGGGGACTACGAGCAGTACTTC; CDR3: CASSSRTGGDYEQYF
length: 10; J: TRBJ1-4; V: TRBV6-1; D: .; size: .; DNA: TGTGCCAGCGGGAGAGAAAAACTGTTTTTT; CDR3: CASGREKLFF